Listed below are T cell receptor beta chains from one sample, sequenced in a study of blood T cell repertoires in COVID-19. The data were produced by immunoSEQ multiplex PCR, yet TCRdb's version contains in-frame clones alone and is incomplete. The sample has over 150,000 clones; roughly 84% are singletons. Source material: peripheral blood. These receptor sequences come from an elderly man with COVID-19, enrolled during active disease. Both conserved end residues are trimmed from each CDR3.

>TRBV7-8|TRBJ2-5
ASRNLAGGRQETQY
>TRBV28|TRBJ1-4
ATGGGVNEKLF
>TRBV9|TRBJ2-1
ASSGTSGGQDEQF
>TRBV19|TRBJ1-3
ASSWARDSGNTIY
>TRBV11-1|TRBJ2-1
ASSSDREAVDEQF
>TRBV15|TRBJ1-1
ATSKFGQGQNTEAF
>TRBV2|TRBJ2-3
ASSPEGGSRDTQY
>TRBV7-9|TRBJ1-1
ASSLAGVGTEAF
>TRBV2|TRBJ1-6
ASSGTGNSPLH
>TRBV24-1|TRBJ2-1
ATSTGQGAFNEQF
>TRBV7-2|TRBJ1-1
ASSPDWRREAF
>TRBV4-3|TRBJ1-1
ASSQEWAGTLPF
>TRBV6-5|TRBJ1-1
ASTRSRESAEAF
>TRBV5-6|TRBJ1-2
ASSLAQGDYGYT
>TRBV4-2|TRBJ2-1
ASSPLGTSGINEQF
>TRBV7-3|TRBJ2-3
ASNSGGLSDTQY